This entry is about one TCR beta chain. Its antigen remains unknown. J lost 8 bases, V lost 5 bases, and 7 bases had no gene match. Germline V CDR1 and CDR2: SGDLS, YYNGEE. This CDR3 spans 13 amino acids. The entry originates in a study of cytomegalovirus exposure and HLA in healthy donors. Study-wide results and limits: Reportedly, diagnosis of cytomegalovirus status by the classifier showed high specificity and sensitivity.

PCR used 60 Vbeta primers and 13 Jbeta primers. The table came from immunoSEQ multiplex PCR; TCRdb's copy has only in-frame clones and leaves some out. This sample carries around 200,000 clones, 60% to 85% of them seen once, and the ten largest clones take about 2.9%. Sequencing was performed on PBMCs. The chain has TRBV9 and TRBJ1-2, with TRBD1 matching over 9 bases. The receptor's source is a male donor in good health and CMV-seronegative. CDR3 in amino acids: CASSGDRVNGYTF. The CDR3 region has the DNA TGTGCCAGCAGTGGGGACAGGGTTAACGGCTACACCTTC.